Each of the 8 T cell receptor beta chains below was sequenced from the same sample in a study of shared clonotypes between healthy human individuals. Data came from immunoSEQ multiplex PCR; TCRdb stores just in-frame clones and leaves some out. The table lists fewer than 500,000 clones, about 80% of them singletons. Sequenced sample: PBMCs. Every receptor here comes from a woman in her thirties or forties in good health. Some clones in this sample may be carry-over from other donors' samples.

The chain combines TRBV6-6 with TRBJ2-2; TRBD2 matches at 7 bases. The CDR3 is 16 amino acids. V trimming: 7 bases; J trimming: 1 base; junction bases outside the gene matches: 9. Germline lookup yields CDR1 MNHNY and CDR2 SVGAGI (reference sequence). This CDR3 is CASTMSSGKNTGELFF. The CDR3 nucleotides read TGTGCCAGCACTATGTCTAGCGGAAAGAACACCGGGGAGCTGTTTTTT.

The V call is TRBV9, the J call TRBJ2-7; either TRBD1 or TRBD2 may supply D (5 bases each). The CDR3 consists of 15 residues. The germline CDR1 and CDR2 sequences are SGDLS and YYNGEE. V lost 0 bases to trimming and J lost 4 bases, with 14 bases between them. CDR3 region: CASSVDSGTLYEQYF. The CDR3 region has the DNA TGTGCCAGCAGCGTAGACTCCGGGACCTTATACGAGCAGTACTTC.

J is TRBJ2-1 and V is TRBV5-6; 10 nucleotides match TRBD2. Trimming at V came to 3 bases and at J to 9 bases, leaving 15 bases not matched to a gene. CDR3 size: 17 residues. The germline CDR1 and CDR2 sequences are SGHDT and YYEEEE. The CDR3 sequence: CASSSRRRLAGEREQFF. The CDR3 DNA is TGTGCCAGCAGCTCACGCCGGCGGCTAGCGGGAGAGCGTGAGCAGTTCTTC.

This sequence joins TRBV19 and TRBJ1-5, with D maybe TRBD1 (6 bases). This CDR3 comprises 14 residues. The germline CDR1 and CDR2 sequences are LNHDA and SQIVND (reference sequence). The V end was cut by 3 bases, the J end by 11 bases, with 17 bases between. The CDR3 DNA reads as TGTGCCAGTAGTATTTCGAATGCAGGGGAGTCCCAGCATTTT. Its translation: CASSISNAGESQHF.

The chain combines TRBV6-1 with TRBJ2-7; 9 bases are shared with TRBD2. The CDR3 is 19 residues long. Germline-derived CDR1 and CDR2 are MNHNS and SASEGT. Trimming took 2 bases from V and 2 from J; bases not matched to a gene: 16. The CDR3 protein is CASSEYRIRASGNTYEQYF. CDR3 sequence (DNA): TGTGCCAGCAGTGAATATAGGATTCGTGCTAGCGGGAACACCTACGAGCAGTACTTC.

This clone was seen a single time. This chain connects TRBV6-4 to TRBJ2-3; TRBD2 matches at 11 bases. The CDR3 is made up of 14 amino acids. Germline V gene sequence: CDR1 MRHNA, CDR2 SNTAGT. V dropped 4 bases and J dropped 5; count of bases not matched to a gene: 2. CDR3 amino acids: CASSVLAGVDTQYF. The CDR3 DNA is TGTGCCAGCAGTGTACTAGCGGGAGTAGATACGCAGTATTTT.

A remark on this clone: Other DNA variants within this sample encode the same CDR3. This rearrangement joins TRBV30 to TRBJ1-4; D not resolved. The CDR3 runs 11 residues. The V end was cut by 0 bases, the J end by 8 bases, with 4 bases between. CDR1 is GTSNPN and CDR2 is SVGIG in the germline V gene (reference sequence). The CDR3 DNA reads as TGTGCCTGGAGTGTGGGAGAAAAACTGTTTTTT. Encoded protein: CAWSVGEKLFF.

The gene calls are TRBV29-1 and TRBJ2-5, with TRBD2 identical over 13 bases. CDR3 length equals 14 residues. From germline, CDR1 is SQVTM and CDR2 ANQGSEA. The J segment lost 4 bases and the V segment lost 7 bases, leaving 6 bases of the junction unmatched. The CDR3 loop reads CSGGLAGAGETQYF. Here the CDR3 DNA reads TGCAGCGGCGGACTAGCGGGAGCGGGAGAGACCCAGTACTTC.